The 21 T cell receptor beta chains below were found in one sample sequenced in a study of blood T cell repertoires in COVID-19. The protocol was immunoSEQ multiplex PCR, while the TCRdb copy is restricted to in-frame clones and leaves out a portion. The table includes over 200,000 clones, 81% detected once. Sequencing was performed on PBMCs or T cells enriched from blood (not recorded which). Every receptor here comes from a woman aged 45 to 65 with acute COVID-19.

This sequence joins TRBV5-1 and TRBJ2-5; TRBD1 aligns across 10 bases. The CDR3 has 14 amino acids. With 4 bases clipped from V and 3 bases from J, the junction kept 3 bases outside the gene matches. The V gene's germline CDR1 is SGHRS and CDR2 YFSETQ. DNA for the CDR3: TGCGCCAGCAGCGAAGGGACAGGGGAAGAGACCCAGTACTTC. Translation: CASSEGTGEETQYF.

The V call is TRBV27, the J call TRBJ1-2, with 7 bases identical to TRBD1. Trimming at V came to 6 bases and at J to 8 bases, leaving 9 bases not matched to a gene. CDR3 length: 13 residues. The germline gives CDR1 MNHEY, CDR2 SMNVEV (reference sequence). In DNA, the CDR3 is TGTGCCAGCAGACCACAGGGGCCTAGGGGCTACACCTTC. Residues: CASRPQGPRGYTF.

In DNA form, the CDR3 reads TGTGCCAGCCGGAGGTTGGGAACTAATGAAAAACTGTTTTTT. It is translated as CASRRLGTNEKLFF. V usage is TRBV6-5 and J usage is TRBJ1-4, with D uncertain. CDR3 length equals 14 residues. V lost 8 bases to trimming and J lost 1 base, with 11 bases between them. From germline, CDR1 is MNHEY and CDR2 SVGAGI.

J is TRBJ1-2 and V is TRBV3-1 (or the pseudogene TRBV3-2); 8 bases map to TRBD1. The CDR3 is made up of 14 amino acids. V lost 5 bases to trimming and J lost 7 bases; unmatched junction nucleotides: 9. The V gene's germline CDR1 is LGHDT and CDR2 YNNKEL (reference sequence). CDR3 sequence (DNA): TGTGCCAGCAGCGCAAGCGACAGGGGCTCTGGCTACACCTTC. Translated, it gives CASSASDRGSGYTF.

This CDR3 is CASSATGLGNEQFF. The CDR3 DNA reads as TGTGCCAGCAGTGCGACAGGGCTAGGGAATGAGCAGTTCTTC. The J gene is TRBJ2-1, the V gene TRBV7-9, with 7 bases that match TRBD1. Germline lookup yields CDR1 SEHNR and CDR2 FQNEAQ (reference sequence). With V trimmed by 6 bases and J by 7 bases, 9 bases remained unmatched. The CDR3 extends over 14 amino acids.

The chain combines TRBV19 with TRBJ1-2, with D possibly TRBD1 on 6 matching bases. The CDR3 is made up of 14 amino acids. Per the germline V gene, CDR1 is LNHDA and CDR2 is SQIVND (reference sequence). Trimming removed 7 bases at V and 0 bases at J, with 12 bases between. The CDR3 region has the DNA TGTGCCAGTAAACCTACAGGGACTAACTATGGCTACACCTTC. Its translation is CASKPTGTNYGYTF.

This clone has just a few counts. The chain couples TRBV3-1 (or the pseudogene TRBV3-2) to TRBJ1-6; possible D gene TRBD1, 6 bases. The CDR3 has 15 amino acids. The V gene lost 4 bases and the J gene lost 9 bases, with 16 bases spanning the gap. The germline gives CDR1 LGHDT, CDR2 YNNKEL (reference sequence). The CDR3, as DNA: TGTGCCAGCAGCCCCTTGGGAGGGGGAGGTTCACCCCTCCACTTT. Its protein is CASSPLGGGGSPLHF.

The chain uses TRBV5-6 and TRBJ1-6; 10 bases are a match to TRBD1. Trimming removed 4 bases from V and 9 bases from J; junction bases left unmatched: 7. Germline assignment: CDR1 SGHDT and CDR2 YYEEEE. The length of the CDR3 is 15 residues. The CDR3 protein is CASSVPGTGVSPLHF. The CDR3, as DNA: TGTGCCAGCAGCGTACCGGGGACAGGGGTTTCACCCCTCCACTTT. The whole variable domain, remainder taken from reference TRBV5-6 and TRBJ1-6, is DAGVTQSPTHLIKTRGQQVTLRCSPKSGHDTVSWYQQALGQGPQFIFQYYEEEERQRGNFPDRFSGHQFPNYSSELNVNALLLGDSALYLCASSVPGTGVSPLHFGNGTRLTVT.

This clone has a handful of counts. The V gene is TRBV28, the J gene TRBJ1-6, with a possible D match to TRBD1 (6 bases). Germline V gene lookup returns CDR1 MDHEN and CDR2 SYDVKM. CDR3 length equals 16 residues. The germline V and J ends were trimmed by 7 bases and 4 bases, with 17 bases remaining between them. CDR3 amino acids: CASTSDPRGYNSPLHF. The CDR3 DNA is TGTGCCAGCACTTCAGACCCCAGGGGTTATAATTCACCCCTCCACTTT. The variable domain in full, completed from reference TRBV28 and TRBJ1-6, reads DVKVTQSSRYLVKRTGEKVFLECVQDMDHENMFWYRQDPGLGLRLIYFSYDVKMKEKGDIPEGYSVSREKKERFSLILESASTNQTSMYLCASTSDPRGYNSPLHFGNGTRLTVT.

The CDR3 is CASGRQGAYEQYF. In DNA, the CDR3 is TGTGCCAGCGGTCGGCAGGGGGCCTACGAGCAGTACTTC. The V gene is TRBV2, the J gene TRBJ2-7, with 7 bases fitting TRBD1. Germline-derived CDR1 and CDR2 are SNHLY and FYNNEI. V trimming: 8 bases; J trimming: 2 bases; junction bases outside the gene matches: 6. The CDR3 length is 13 residues.

The chain employs TRBV28 and TRBJ1-1, with a possible D match to TRBD1 (5 bases). This CDR3 contains 16 residues. Trimming took off 7 bases at V and 4 bases at J, with 22 bases between the two ends. Germline V gives CDR1 MDHEN, CDR2 SYDVKM. CDR3 in DNA: TGTGCCAGCAAGCCGTCCGCAGGGTCAAGGGGCACTGAAGCTTTCTTT. This gives the protein CASKPSAGSRGTEAFF. The full variable domain, with the rest looked up from reference TRBV28 and TRBJ1-1, is DVKVTQSSRYLVKRTGEKVFLECVQDMDHENMFWYRQDPGLGLRLIYFSYDVKMKEKGDIPEGYSVSREKKERFSLILESASTNQTSMYLCASKPSAGSRGTEAFFGQGTRLTVV.

V gene TRBV27 combines with J gene TRBJ2-1; tentatively, D is TRBD2 (6 bases). The ends were cut back, 6 bases at V and 6 bases at J, with 12 bases in the middle. From germline, CDR1 is MNHEY and CDR2 SMNVEV (reference sequence). CDR3 size: 13 residues. The CDR3 region has the DNA TGTGCCAGCAGATTCCTCGGGAGCAATGAGCAGTTCTTC. Its protein is CASRFLGSNEQFF.

The V call is TRBV2, the J call TRBJ1-1; possible D gene TRBD1, 5 bases. CDR1 SNHLY and CDR2 FYNNEI come from the germline V gene. The CDR3 is made up of 15 amino acids. With 5 bases removed from V and 1 base from J, the gap between germline ends came to 14 bases. The CDR3 DNA follows: TGTGCCAGCAGTAGAAGCCCGGACAAGAACACTGAAGCTTTCTTT. Its protein is CASSRSPDKNTEAFF.

This clone was seen just once. The chain links TRBV6-6 to TRBJ1-2; D might be TRBD1 (5 bases). The germline CDR1 and CDR2 sequences are MNHNY and SVGAGI (reference sequence). Trimming pared 8 bases from V and 8 bases from J, leaving 9 bases between. The CDR3 is 10 residues long. The CDR3 loop is CASYRQGYTF. DNA of the CDR3: TGTGCCAGCTACAGACAGGGCTACACCTTC.

This clone appeared once. This chain links TRBV4-3 with TRBJ2-1; TRBD2 is a possible D gene (7 bases). The CDR3 has 16 residues. The germline V gene encodes CDR1 LGHNA and CDR2 YSLEER. The ends were cut back, 0 bases at V and 7 bases at J, with 16 bases in the middle. The CDR3 DNA follows: TGCGCCAGCAGCCAAGATTGGGGGGGGCGATTGAATGAGCAGTTCTTC. Protein sequence: CASSQDWGGRLNEQFF.

The rearrangement links TRBV4-3 to TRBJ2-1; 8 bases fit TRBD2. CDR3 size: 18 residues. V trimming: 0 bases; J trimming: 0 bases; junction bases outside the gene matches: 7. Germline CDR1 is LGHNA and CDR2 is YSLEER. The CDR3 nucleotides read TGCGCCAGCAGCCAAGAGGGGTTCGCGGGGGGCTCCTACAATGAGCAGTTCTTC. As protein: CASSQEGFAGGSYNEQFF.

For the CDR3, the DNA is TGTGCCAGCAGTTGGAGGAGAGACACTGAAGCTTTCTTT. It translates to CASSWRRDTEAFF. V is TRBV6-2 or TRBV6-3 and J is TRBJ1-1; D uncertain. Per the germline V gene, CDR1 is MNHEY and CDR2 is SVGEGT. The CDR3 consists of 13 residues. Between the trimmed V and J ends, which lost 4 bases and 3 bases, there was a span of 9 bases.

The rearrangement joins TRBV12-3 or TRBV12-4 to TRBJ1-2; TRBD1 agrees at 9 bases. This CDR3 contains 13 residues. Trimming took 6 bases from V and 3 from J; bases not matched to a gene: 2. The CDR3 reads CASRRTGDYGYTF. The CDR3 DNA reads TGTGCCAGCAGGCGGACAGGGGACTATGGCTACACCTTC.

The chain combines TRBV2 with TRBJ2-7, with a weak D call TRBD1 (5 bases). Germline V gene sequence: CDR1 SNHLY, CDR2 FYNNEI. Trimming took 5 bases from V and 2 from J, leaving 13 bases between them. The CDR3 is made up of 14 amino acids. CDR3 protein: CASSPGRGAYEQYF. The CDR3 coding sequence is TGTGCCAGCAGTCCCGGTAGGGGCGCCTACGAGCAGTACTTC.

This rearrangement joins TRBV9 to TRBJ2-2, with D tentatively TRBD1 (5 bases). Germline V gene lookup returns CDR1 SGDLS and CDR2 YYNGEE. This CDR3 is built from 16 residues. The V and J ends lost 0 bases and 6 bases respectively, with 15 bases between them. The CDR3 is CASSVETVIPPGELFF. The CDR3 DNA follows: TGTGCCAGCAGCGTAGAGACAGTCATCCCCCCCGGGGAGCTGTTTTTT.

The V gene is TRBV5-6, the J gene TRBJ1-2; TRBD1 might be the D (5 bases). V lost 7 bases and J lost 4, with 17 bases in between. Germline CDR1 and CDR2: SGHDT and YYEEEE. The CDR3 is 14 residues long. CDR3 in amino acids: CASPYRVGAYGYTF. The CDR3 DNA reads TGTGCCAGCCCCTATCGGGTAGGGGCCTATGGCTACACCTTC.